This record looks at one T cell receptor beta chain sequence and its context. This specimen belongs to a study of cytomegalovirus exposure and HLA in healthy donors. Primers: 60 Vbeta forward and 13 Jbeta reverse. The data were produced by immunoSEQ multiplex PCR, yet TCRdb's version contains in-frame clones alone and is incomplete. The repertoire has around 200,000 clones, 82% of them found once; the top ten carry 5.5% to 7.5%. The V gene lost 5 bases and the J gene lost 9 bases, with 5 bases spanning the gap. The CDR3 runs to 10 residues. Germline CDR1 reads MDHEN; CDR2 reads SYDVKM. Input material: PBMCs. This clonotype was sampled from a man aged 40-49 years in good health and CMV-seropositive. The V gene is TRBV28, the J gene TRBJ1-5; D is unclear. The CDR3 spells CASSRAPQHF. Written as DNA, the CDR3 is TGTGCCAGCAGTCGAGCGCCCCAGCATTTT.